Presented here are 22 T cell receptor beta chains from one specimen sequenced in a study of shared clonotypes between healthy human individuals. Measured with immunoSEQ multiplex PCR; TCRdb has only the in-frame clones, and not every one. Here the sample spans 2 million to 2.5 million clones, more than 85% being singletons. The sample was naive CD4+ T cells from PBMCs. Subset denoted: CD45RA+ positively selected. Source of these receptors: a young man in good health. Some clones in this sample may be carry-over from other donors' samples.

The chain carries TRBV10-3 and TRBJ1-2; TRBD1 is a possible D gene (6 bases). CDR3 size: 13 residues. V lost 8 bases, J lost 2 bases, and 12 bases lay in between. The germline CDR1 and CDR2 sequences are ENHRY and SYGVKD. CDR3 nucleotide sequence: TGTGCCATCCAGACAGGAGGAAACTATGGCTACACCTTC. Translating it yields CAIQTGGNYGYTF.

The CDR3 here is CASSGQTGSNTGELFF. The CDR3 DNA follows: TGTGCCAGCAGTGGTCAGACAGGTTCCAACACCGGGGAGCTGTTTTTT. The chain recombines TRBV6-1 with TRBJ2-2, with D tentatively TRBD1 (6 bases). Trimming took 4 bases from V and 2 from J, leaving 14 bases between them. Germline values: CDR1 MNHNS, CDR2 SASEGT. The CDR3 has 16 amino acids.

This clone is a singleton in its sample. V usage is TRBV5-1 and J usage is TRBJ2-5; maybe TRBD2 (5 bases). Between the trimmed V and J ends, which lost 8 bases and 0 bases, there was a span of 11 bases. Germline V gives CDR1 SGHRS, CDR2 YFSETQ. The length of the CDR3 is 13 residues. The CDR3 DNA reads as TGCGCCAGTAACAGAGGGTACCAAGAGACCCAGTACTTC. Its translation: CASNRGYQETQYF.

The chain couples TRBV28 to TRBJ2-5; 7 nucleotides match TRBD1. CDR3 length: 14 residues. V shed 5 bases, J shed 7 bases, and the junction held 10 bases outside the gene matches. The germline V gene encodes CDR1 MDHEN and CDR2 SYDVKM. Written as DNA, the CDR3 is TGTGCCAGCAGTCCCCGGGACAGCCCAGGGACCCAGTACTTC. Translation: CASSPRDSPGTQYF.

The chain employs TRBV11-3 and TRBJ2-1; D is perhaps TRBD1 (6 bases). V lost 0 bases, J lost 8 bases, and 8 bases lay in between. CDR3 length: 13 residues. Germline assignment: CDR1 SGHNT and CDR2 YENEEA. The DNA of the CDR3 is TGTGCCAGCAGCTTAGACTACAGGGATGAGCAGTTCTTC. Its protein product is CASSLDYRDEQFF. The full variable domain, its missing parts supplied by reference TRBV11-3 and TRBJ2-1, is EAGVVQSPRYKIIEKKQPVAFWCNPISGHNTLYWYLQNLGQGPELLIRYENEEAVDDSQLPKDRFSAERLKGVDSTLKIQPAELGDSAVYLCASSLDYRDEQFFGPGTRLTVL.

The chain joins TRBV28 to TRBJ1-5; D not resolved. The CDR3 loop spans 11 amino acids. Between the trimmed V and J ends, which lost 5 bases and 6 bases, there was a span of 5 bases. Germline CDR1 reads MDHEN; CDR2 reads SYDVKM. CDR3 DNA sequence: TGTGCCAGCAGTGATCTTCAGCCCCAGCATTTT. Its protein product is CASSDLQPQHF.

The CDR3 protein is CASSATGTGFFVTQYF. Written as DNA, the CDR3 is TGCGCCAGCAGCGCTACCGGGACAGGGTTTTTTGTGACCCAGTACTTC. This chain links TRBV5-1 with TRBJ2-5; 9 nucleotides line up with TRBD1. The trim removed 4 bases at V and 7 bases at J, leaving 14 bases unmatched. Germline V CDR1 and CDR2: SGHRS, YFSETQ. This CDR3 has 16 amino acids.

The rearrangement uses TRBV9 and TRBJ1-4, with 7 bases lining up with TRBD1. From germline, CDR1 is SGDLS and CDR2 YYNGEE. With 5 bases clipped from V and 7 bases from J, the junction kept 8 bases outside the gene matches. CDR3 length: 14 amino acids. The CDR3 sequence: CASRRTGVGEKLFF. DNA for the CDR3: TGTGCCAGCAGAAGAACAGGGGTGGGTGAAAAACTGTTTTTT. Supplemented by reference TRBV9 and TRBJ1-4, the full variable domain reads DSGVTQTPKHLITATGQRVTLRCSPRSGDLSVYWYQQSLDQGLQFLIQYYNGEERAKGNILERFSAQQFPDLHSELNLSSLELGDSALYFCASRRTGVGEKLFFGSGTQLSVL.

The chain uses TRBV7-9 and TRBJ2-1; no firm D call. Germline values: CDR1 SEHNR, CDR2 FQNEAQ (reference sequence). The V and J ends lost 2 bases and 2 bases respectively, with 7 bases between them. This CDR3 contains 14 residues. The CDR3 loop reads CASSLKVTYNEQFF. The DNA for the CDR3 is TGTGCCAGCAGCTTAAAGGTAACCTACAATGAGCAGTTCTTC.

This CDR3 reads CAIRGGRTKNSPLHF. The CDR3 coding sequence is TGTGCCATCAGGGGGGGACGGACAAAAAATTCACCCCTCCACTTT. V gene TRBV10-3 combines with J gene TRBJ1-6; possible D gene TRBD1, 5 bases. The length of the CDR3 is 15 residues. The V and J ends lost 6 bases and 7 bases respectively, with 16 bases between them. In germline, CDR1 is ENHRY, CDR2 SYGVKD.

The J gene is TRBJ2-3, the V gene TRBV25-1; the D call may be TRBD1 or TRBD2 (7 bases each). Looked up from germline, CDR1 is MGHDK and CDR2 is SYGVNS. The V gene lost 8 bases and the J gene lost 2 bases, with 17 bases spanning the gap. The CDR3 contains 15 residues. DNA for the CDR3: TGTGCCAGCTGGGCAGGGGGGGGCCCCACAGATACGCAGTATTTT. Its protein is CASWAGGGPTDTQYF.

This chain uses TRBV7-6 with TRBJ2-1; a weak D match, TRBD2 (5 bases). The germline V gene encodes CDR1 SGHVS and CDR2 FNYEAQ. Trimming stripped 3 bases from V and 3 bases from J, with 12 bases between. This CDR3 comprises 15 residues. In DNA, the CDR3 is TGTGCCAGCAGCTTTGGAAGCGGAGACTACAATGAGCAGTTCTTC. It yields the protein CASSFGSGDYNEQFF.

This clone appeared once. The J gene is TRBJ2-7, the V gene TRBV5-1; D gene ambiguous. Germline values: CDR1 SGHRS, CDR2 YFSETQ. This CDR3 contains 16 residues. Trimming stripped 4 bases from V and 2 bases from J, with 19 bases between. The CDR3 here is CASSRTLGLNAYEQYF. The CDR3 nucleotides are TGCGCCAGCAGCCGCACCTTGGGTCTAAACGCCTACGAGCAGTACTTC.

The rearrangement joins TRBV5-1 to TRBJ2-1; the D is unclear. V lost 4 bases and J lost 2, with 13 bases in between. This CDR3 spans 15 amino acids. Germline loops: CDR1 SGHRS, CDR2 YFSETQ. The CDR3 region is CASSAGQVAYNEQFF. The CDR3 DNA reads as TGCGCCAGCAGCGCTGGTCAGGTGGCCTACAATGAGCAGTTCTTC. Filled out from reference TRBV5-1 and TRBJ2-1, the complete variable domain reads KAGVTQTPRYLIKTRGQQVTLSCSPISGHRSVSWYQQTPGQGLQFLFEYFSETQRNKGNFPGRFSGRQFSNSRSEMNVSTLELGDSALYLCASSAGQVAYNEQFFGPGTRLTVL.

This clone was seen just once. V gene TRBV5-1 combines with J gene TRBJ1-1; D is possibly TRBD1 (5 bases). The CDR3 has 15 amino acids. The germline CDR1 and CDR2 sequences are SGHRS and YFSETQ. V was cut by 4 bases and J by 1 base, with 14 bases left in between. The CDR3 loop reads CASSTAQGRNTEAFF. The CDR3, as DNA: TGCGCCAGCAGCACGGCCCAGGGTAGGAACACTGAAGCTTTCTTT.

This clone was counted a single time. The V call is TRBV5-6, the J call TRBJ1-3; a weak D match, TRBD1 (5 bases). The CDR3 is 13 amino acids. V lost 9 bases and J lost 8, with 18 bases in between. Germline CDR1 is SGHDT and CDR2 is YYEEEE. The CDR3 bases are TGTGCCACCACTAAGTCAGGGATCGACACCATATATTTT. Protein sequence: CATTKSGIDTIYF.

Notes on this clone: Other DNA sequences in this specimen translate into the identical CDR3. This rearrangement joins TRBV6-6 to TRBJ2-7, with TRBD2 as a possible D gene (6 bases). The CDR3 has 13 amino acids. CDR1 is MNHNY and CDR2 is SVGAGI in the germline V gene (reference sequence). Trimming left V 2 bases short and J 2 bases short, with 7 bases between. The CDR3 sequence: CASSYPGAYEQYF. Here the CDR3 DNA reads TGTGCCAGCAGTTACCCGGGGGCCTACGAGCAGTACTTC.

V gene TRBV5-1 combines with J gene TRBJ2-3, with 10 positions matching TRBD2. There are 15 residues in the CDR3. V was clipped by 4 bases and J by 2 bases; unmatched bases: 4. Germline V gives CDR1 SGHRS, CDR2 YFSETQ. The CDR3 sequence: CASSRTSGYTDTQYF. CDR3 nucleotides: TGCGCCAGCAGCCGGACTAGCGGTTACACAGATACGCAGTATTTT. Combining the CDR3 with reference TRBV5-1 and TRBJ2-3 gives the whole variable domain KAGVTQTPRYLIKTRGQQVTLSCSPISGHRSVSWYQQTPGQGLQFLFEYFSETQRNKGNFPGRFSGRQFSNSRSEMNVSTLELGDSALYLCASSRTSGYTDTQYFGPGTRLTVL.

Concerning this clone itself: Other DNA sequences within the sample encode an identical CDR3. The V call is TRBV19, the J call TRBJ1-2; D ambiguous. V was pared by 2 bases and J by 0 bases, with 7 bases between. CDR1 and CDR2 (germline): LNHDA, SQIVND (reference sequence). This CDR3 region has 14 residues. For the CDR3, the DNA is TGTGCCAGTAGTATAAACAGCCCTAACTATGGCTACACCTTC. This sequence encodes CASSINSPNYGYTF.

The CDR3 nucleotides read TGCGCCAGCAGCTTGAGGGCCGACAGGCGCGGGGACGAGCAGTACTTC. Amino acids: CASSLRADRRGDEQYF. This chain connects TRBV5-1 to TRBJ2-7; the D call may be TRBD1 or TRBD2 (6 bases each). In germline, CDR1 is SGHRS, CDR2 YFSETQ. V gave up 1 base and J gave up 5 bases, with 19 bases separating them. CDR3 length equals 16 residues. The variable domain in full, with the rest retrieved from reference TRBV5-1 and TRBJ2-7, is KAGVTQTPRYLIKTRGQQVTLSCSPISGHRSVSWYQQTPGQGLQFLFEYFSETQRNKGNFPGRFSGRQFSNSRSEMNVSTLELGDSALYLCASSLRADRRGDEQYFGPGTRLTVT.

This chain joins TRBV7-6 and TRBJ1-1; tentatively, D is TRBD1 (6 bases). Trimming cost V 1 base and J 2 bases, with 17 bases left between them. There are 17 residues in the CDR3. Germline V gene lookup returns CDR1 SGHVS and CDR2 FNYEAQ. CDR3 bases: TGTGCCAGCAGCTTAGTGGGGGGCGGAGGATCAAACACTGAAGCTTTCTTT. This sequence encodes CASSLVGGGGSNTEAFF.

CDR3 sequence: CASSFGQGEGYGYTF. CDR3 sequence (DNA): TGTGCCAGCAGTTTCGGACAGGGGGAGGGCTATGGCTACACCTTC. This sequence joins TRBV28 and TRBJ1-2, with TRBD1 matching 10 bases. V trimming: 3 bases; J trimming: 4 bases; junction bases outside the gene matches: 5. The CDR3 totals 15 residues. Germline values: CDR1 MDHEN, CDR2 SYDVKM.